A selection of T cell receptor beta chains follows, all from one sample in a study of blood T cell repertoires in COVID-19. Libraries were prepared by immunoSEQ multiplex PCR; TCRdb keeps only in-frame clonotypes and omits some of them. The table records 150,000 to 180,000 clones, roughly 80% of them present only once. The specimen sequenced was peripheral blood. The source of these receptors is a woman aged 60-75 years with COVID-19, enrolled during active disease. Both conserved end residues are trimmed from each CDR3. The D gene is left open where the match is weak.

j_call d_call v_call cdr3_aa
TRBJ1-2 . TRBV12-3/TRBV12-4 ASNGQLTYGYT
TRBJ2-1 TRBD2 TRBV7-2 ASSFDEAGSSYNEQF
TRBJ1-4 . TRBV5-1 ASSLGHATNEKLF
TRBJ2-1 . TRBV10-3 AISRDSSYNEQF
TRBJ1-2 TRBD1 TRBV5-1 ASSLGTGRPALTGYT
TRBJ2-5 TRBD2 TRBV6-2/TRBV6-3 ASSPPAGGTAETQY
TRBJ2-7 TRBD1 TRBV19 ASSFQGQGNEQY
TRBJ2-7 TRBD2 TRBV27 ASSPREGYSYEQY
TRBJ1-1 . TRBV19 ASSTRALNTEAF
TRBJ1-1 . TRBV7-9 ASSPQGATEAF
TRBJ1-4 . TRBV3-1/TRBV3-2 ASSQEAVEKLF
TRBJ1-2 . TRBV29-1 SVSHRTNYGYT
TRBJ2-3 TRBD2 TRBV19 ASSPLGTGTSVDTQY
TRBJ1-4 TRBD1 TRBV27 ASSLRDRGNEKLF
TRBJ1-2 . TRBV19 ASSIRGGGYT
TRBJ1-6 TRBD1 TRBV5-1 ASSSGTGSSPLH
TRBJ2-3 . TRBV4-2 ASSQEGIAGDTQY
TRBJ1-1 TRBD1 TRBV10-3 AIRPIQGANTEAF
TRBJ2-7 TRBD2 TRBV9 ASSVAGGDYEQY
TRBJ2-1 TRBD2 TRBV11-2 AGGVHNEQF
TRBJ1-6 . TRBV7-8 ASSPRPRQNNSPLH
TRBJ1-6 . TRBV18 ASSPQGVGSPLH
TRBJ1-1 . TRBV19 ASSMKQGPMNTEAF
TRBJ2-5 TRBD2 TRBV18 ASSPFSAGGEETQY
TRBJ2-2 TRBD1 TRBV9 ASSGLGTGGPGELF
TRBJ2-7 . TRBV5-4 ASSLRVSPPYEQY